The 7 T cell receptor beta chains in this list originate from one sample, sequenced in a study of T cells in localized non-small cell lung cancer. Data came from immunoSEQ multiplex PCR; TCRdb stores just in-frame clones and leaves some out. The data contain some 22,000 clones, about 90% of them seen just once; the ten biggest clones take up 25% to 30%. The specimen comprised peripheral blood, sampled before any cancer treatment. These receptors all stem from an older male donor with stage I squamous cell lung carcinoma.

The chain employs TRBV14 and TRBJ2-3; D not certain. V shed 1 base and J shed 4 bases, with 15 bases lying between them. The CDR3 runs 16 residues. CDR1 is SGHDN, CDR2 FVKESK, per germline. CDR3 sequence (DNA): TGTGCCAGCAGCCAAGGAATAAAGCTTTGGGCAGATACGCAGTATTTT. Its translation is CASSQGIKLWADTQYF.

The chain recombines TRBV5-1 with TRBJ1-2; a weak D match, TRBD1 (6 bases). Looked up from germline, CDR1 is SGHRS and CDR2 is YFSETQ. The CDR3 runs 14 residues. The V and J ends lost 0 bases and 8 bases respectively, with 14 bases between them. CDR3 residues: CASSLDNRAEGYTF. CDR3 coding DNA: TGCGCCAGCAGCTTGGATAACAGGGCGGAGGGCTACACCTTC.

This chain links TRBV5-5 with TRBJ2-7; perhaps D is TRBD1 or TRBD2 (5 bases each). V was cut by 1 base and J by 6 bases, with 14 bases left in between. Germline V CDR1 and CDR2: SGHKS, YYEKEE (reference sequence). The CDR3 loop spans 14 amino acids. The CDR3 DNA reads as TGTGCCAGCAGCTTGCCCGCTTATGGGGGCGAGCAGTACTTC. It encodes CASSLPAYGGEQYF.

This clone came up once. The V gene is TRBV15, the J gene TRBJ2-7; unclear D gene. Trimming removed 0 bases at V and 3 bases at J, with 12 bases between. Germline V lookup: CDR1 LNHNV, CDR2 YYDKDF (reference sequence). The CDR3 is 15 amino acids. For the CDR3, the DNA is TGTGCCACCAGCAGAGATCAGGTCCCGGGCTACGAGCAGTACTTC. Residues: CATSRDQVPGYEQYF.

V and J are TRBV19 and TRBJ2-1; D is unclear. There are 13 residues in the CDR3. Germline lookup yields CDR1 LNHDA and CDR2 SQIVND (reference sequence). V lost 0 bases and J lost 10, with 10 bases in between. The CDR3 sequence: CASSIDPYREQFF. As DNA, the CDR3 is TGTGCCAGTAGTATAGACCCCTACAGAGAGCAGTTCTTC.

The chain joins TRBV7-2 to TRBJ2-3; 7 bases agree with TRBD2. CDR1 SGHTA and CDR2 FQGNSA come from the germline V gene. This CDR3 contains 13 residues. J was trimmed by 5 bases and V by 5 bases; bases with no gene match: 4. In DNA form, the CDR3 reads TGTGCCAGCAGCCGGGGGGTACAAGATACGCAGTATTTT. Encoded protein: CASSRGVQDTQYF. The entire variable domain, with the rest obtained from reference TRBV7-2 and TRBJ2-3, is as follows: GAGVSQSPSNKVTEKGKDVELRCDPISGHTALYWYRQSLGQGLEFLIYFQGNSAPDKSGLPSDRFSAERTGGSVSTLTIQRTQQEDSAVYLCASSRGVQDTQYFGPGTRLTVL.

The chain couples TRBV6-5 to TRBJ2-7; D gene ambiguous. In germline, CDR1 is MNHEY, CDR2 SVGAGI. V shed 2 bases and J shed 0 bases, with 11 bases lying between them. This CDR3 comprises 15 residues. The DNA of the CDR3 is TGTGCCAGCAGTTACCGGCCCCCGAGCTCCTACGAGCAGTACTTC. Its protein is CASSYRPPSSYEQYF.